The 5 T cell receptor beta chains presented below share a single source sample, sequenced in a study of T cell repertoires in cytomegalovirus infection. MiXCR, run by TCRdb on the reads, gives a single entry per CDR3 protein. Of 150,000 to 160,000 distinct CDR3 sequences listed, around 20% were seen once; the top ten hold about 10%. The sequenced sample was PBMCs. The receptor set was obtained from a human donor in good health (CMV status not recorded). Some clones in this sample may be carry-over from other donors' samples.

V and J are TRBV9 and TRBJ2-5; D is undetermined. V lost 0 bases and J 5 bases, leaving 8 bases between the germline ends. Germline V gives CDR1 SGDLS, CDR2 YYNGEE. This CDR3 has 13 residues. CDR3 sequence reads: CASSVATQETQYF. For the CDR3, the DNA is TGTGCCAGCAGCGTAGCGACTCAGGAGACCCAGTACTTC.

This clonotype has more than one count but fewer than ten. The chain employs TRBV6-2 or TRBV6-3 and TRBJ2-3, with no clear D. The V end was cut by 2 bases, the J end by 4 bases, with 4 bases between. Germline V gene lookup returns CDR1 MNHEY and CDR2 SVGEGT. The CDR3 is 12 amino acids. DNA for the CDR3: TGTGCCAGCAGTTACAATGCAGATACGCAGTATTTT. It codes for CASSYNADTQYF.

This clonotype was seen a few times. This chain connects TRBV12-3 or TRBV12-4 to TRBJ2-3; TRBD2 is a possible D gene (6 bases). V lost 5 bases and J 0 bases, leaving 9 bases between the germline ends. The CDR3 consists of 14 residues. The CDR3 DNA is TGTGCCAGCAGTGCCGGGACTAGCACAGATACGCAGTATTTT. Amino acid sequence: CASSAGTSTDTQYF.

This clonotype was found a few times. The CDR3: CASLPVDGNNQPQHF. The CDR3 DNA follows: TGTGCCAGCCTCCCCGTCGACGGCAACAATCAGCCCCAGCATTTT. The V and J genes are TRBV28 and TRBJ1-5; D is undetermined. Germline loops: CDR1 MDHEN, CDR2 SYDVKM. This CDR3 spans 15 amino acids. Between the trimmed V and J ends, which lost 8 bases and 3 bases, there was a span of 17 bases.

The DNA of the CDR3 is TGTGCCAGCAGTCGAGCGGGCAGCTACGAGCAGTACTTC. Protein: CASSRAGSYEQYF. The chain employs TRBV25-1 and TRBJ2-7; maybe TRBD2 (6 bases). This CDR3 has 13 amino acids. V lost 5 bases to trimming and J lost 3 bases, with 11 bases between them. The germline V gene has CDR1 MGHDK and CDR2 SYGVNS.